The entry below gives a single T cell receptor beta chain sequence along with its context. The trim removed 0 bases at V and 8 bases at J, leaving 4 bases unmatched. The CDR3 is 14 residues long. CDR1 and CDR2 from the germline V gene are GTSNPN and SVGIG (reference sequence). The sample originates from a study of T cell changes during pregnancy in multiple sclerosis. TCRdb keeps only in-frame clones here, not all; method: immunoSEQ multiplex PCR. Of more than 100,000 clones listed, roughly nine tenths are singletons. Sequencing used peripheral blood, obtained after pregnancy. The sequence derives from a female donor with multiple sclerosis, enrolled in a pregnancy study. The rearrangement uses TRBV30 and TRBJ1-4, with TRBD1 matching over 9 bases. Here the CDR3 reads CAWSVGTGIEKLFF. The CDR3 coding sequence is TGTGCCTGGAGTGTGGGGACAGGGATCGAAAAACTGTTTTTT.